This TCR beta chain was sequenced during a study of cytomegalovirus exposure and HLA in healthy donors. With 60 Vbeta and 13 Jbeta primers, the PCR was carried out. Generated by immunoSEQ multiplex PCR, the TCRdb table keeps only in-frame clones and is missing some. The table lists under 150,000 clones, 82% of them singletons. Note on this clone: The antigen remains undetermined.

Whole-study results and caveats: Compared with the approximately 680-donor mean, an Asian-associated ancestry cluster reportedly had fewer N-insertions, according to a later analysis.

The sample comprised PBMCs. This clonotype originated in a man aged 30-40 years in good health and CMV-seropositive.

The CDR3 nucleotides are TGTGCCAGCGGTTGGGTAAAAGACAGGGCAGATACGCAGTATTTT. Protein: CASGWVKDRADTQYF. The genes are TRBV21-1 and TRBJ2-3; TRBD1 reflects the table's D call only, with no check against the DNA. TRBV21-1 is deemed a pseudogene. The CDR3 is made up of 15 amino acids.